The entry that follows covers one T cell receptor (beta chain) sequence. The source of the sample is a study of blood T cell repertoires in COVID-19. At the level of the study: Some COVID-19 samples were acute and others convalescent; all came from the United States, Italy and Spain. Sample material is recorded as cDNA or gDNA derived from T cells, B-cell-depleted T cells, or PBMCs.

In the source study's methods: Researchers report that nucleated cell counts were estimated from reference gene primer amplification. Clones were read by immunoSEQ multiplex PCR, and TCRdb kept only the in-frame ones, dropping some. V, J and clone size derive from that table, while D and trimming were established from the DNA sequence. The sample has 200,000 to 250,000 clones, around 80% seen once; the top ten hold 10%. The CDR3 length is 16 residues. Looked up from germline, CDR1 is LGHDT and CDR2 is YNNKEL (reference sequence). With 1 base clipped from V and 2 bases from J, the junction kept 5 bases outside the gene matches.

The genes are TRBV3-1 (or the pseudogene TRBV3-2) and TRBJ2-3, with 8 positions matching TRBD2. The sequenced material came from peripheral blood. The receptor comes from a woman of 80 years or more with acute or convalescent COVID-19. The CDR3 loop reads CASSQASGGPTDTQYF. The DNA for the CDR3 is TGTGCCAGCAGCCAAGCCTCGGGGGGGCCCACAGATACGCAGTATTTT.